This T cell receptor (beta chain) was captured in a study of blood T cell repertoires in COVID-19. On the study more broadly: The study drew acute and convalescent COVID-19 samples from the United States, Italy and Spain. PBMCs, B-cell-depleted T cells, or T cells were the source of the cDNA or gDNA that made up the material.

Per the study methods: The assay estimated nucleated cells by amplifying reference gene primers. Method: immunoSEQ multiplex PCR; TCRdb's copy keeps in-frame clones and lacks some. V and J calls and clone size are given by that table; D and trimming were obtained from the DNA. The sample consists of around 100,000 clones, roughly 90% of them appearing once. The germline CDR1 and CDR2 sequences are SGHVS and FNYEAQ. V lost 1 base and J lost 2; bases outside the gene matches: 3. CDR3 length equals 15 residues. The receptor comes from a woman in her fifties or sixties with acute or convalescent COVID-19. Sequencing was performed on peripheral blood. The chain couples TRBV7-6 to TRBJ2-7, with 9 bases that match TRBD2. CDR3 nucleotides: TGTGCCAGCAGCTTAGGGGCGGGAGGGCCCTACGAGCAGTACTTC. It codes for CASSLGAGGPYEQYF.